These 21 T cell receptor beta chains originate from one sample sequenced in a study of human T cells and chemical hapten exposure. Each CDR3 protein is one row after TCRdb ran MiXCR on the RACE reads. The repertoire has roughly 110,000 distinct CDR3 sequences, around 12% of them found once; the top ten carry over 1.5%. Time point described: pre-sensitization, week 0. Described treatment: therapeutic diphenylcyclopropenone sensitization with weekly scalp DPC. The material was whole blood, obtained in connection with sensitization to the hapten diphenylcyclopropenone (DPC). These receptor sequences come from a woman aged 45-65 years with alopecia areata. Some clones in this sample may be carry-over from other donors' samples.

This clonotype was detected many times. The V and J genes are TRBV6-6 and TRBJ2-6; TRBD2 aligns across 7 bases. The V gene end was trimmed by 0 bases and the J gene end by 0 bases; junction bases not matched to a gene: 17. This CDR3 contains 22 residues. Germline-derived CDR1 and CDR2 are MNHNY and SVGAGI (reference sequence). For the CDR3, the DNA is TGTGCCAGCAGTTACTCCGGTATCCGGCGGGAGTCGCTTCGCTCTGGGGCCAACGTCCTGACTTTC. Translated: CASSYSGIRRESLRSGANVLTF.

The gene calls are TRBV27 and TRBJ2-7, with a possible D match to TRBD2 (8 bases). This CDR3 spans 18 amino acids. The V end was cut by 6 bases, the J end by 0 bases, with 24 bases between. The germline V gene encodes CDR1 MNHEY and CDR2 SMNVEV (reference sequence). The CDR3 DNA is TGTGCCAGCAGCCAACAGGGGCCCTACGGGACTAGCTCCTACGAGCAGTACTTC. Translating gives CASSQQGPYGTSSYEQYF.

The rearrangement joins TRBV6-2 or TRBV6-3 to TRBJ2-3, with D possibly matching TRBD1 (6 bases). CDR1 and CDR2 from the germline V gene are MNHEY and SVGEGT. Trimming left V 6 bases short and J 8 bases short, with 15 bases between. The CDR3 consists of 13 residues. The CDR3 region is CASSLHRAGTQYF. For the CDR3, the DNA is TGTGCCAGCAGCCTCCACAGGGCGGGTACGCAGTATTTT.

The chain is built from TRBV11-2 and TRBJ1-3; D is unclear. V was trimmed by 3 bases and J by 6 bases, leaving 6 bases between them. CDR3 length: 12 amino acids. Germline lookup yields CDR1 SGHAT and CDR2 FQNNGV. This CDR3 reads CASSFYENTIYF. The CDR3 nucleotides are TGTGCCAGCAGCTTCTATGAAAACACCATATATTTT.

This chain joins TRBV3-1 and TRBJ1-5, with D hard to call. In germline, CDR1 is LGHDT, CDR2 YNNKEL (reference sequence). V lost 4 bases to trimming and J lost 5 bases, with 12 bases between them. The CDR3 runs to 14 residues. The CDR3 reads CASSPGLGDQPQHF. CDR3 sequence (DNA): TGTGCCAGCAGCCCCGGGTTAGGCGATCAGCCCCAGCATTTT. Filled out from reference TRBV3-1 and TRBJ1-5, the complete variable domain reads DTAVSQTPKYLVTQMGNDKSIKCEQNLGHDTMYWYKQDSKKFLKIMFSYNNKELIINETVPNRFSPKSPDKAHLNLHINSLELGDSAVYFCASSPGLGDQPQHFGDGTRLSIL.

This clonotype was seen at least ten times. The chain links TRBV27 to TRBJ2-7, with D tentatively TRBD2 (6 bases). This CDR3 has 14 residues. Germline-derived CDR1 and CDR2 are MNHEY and SMNVEV (reference sequence). Between the trimmed V and J ends, which lost 4 bases and 3 bases, there was a span of 13 bases. The CDR3 loop is CASSSGLLSYEQYF. The CDR3, as DNA: TGTGCCAGCAGTTCGGGACTCCTAAGCTACGAGCAGTACTTC.

There are a few counts of this clonotype. The chain couples TRBV20-1 to TRBJ1-1; D uncertain. V was trimmed by 3 bases and J by 1 base, leaving 9 bases between them. The CDR3 spans 13 residues. Germline CDR1 DFQATT, CDR2 SNEGSKA (reference sequence). The CDR3 reads CSARRQANTEAFF. The CDR3 DNA reads as TGCAGTGCTAGGAGGCAGGCGAACACTGAAGCTTTCTTT.

The rearrangement uses TRBV20-1 and TRBJ2-5, with no clear D. This CDR3 is 12 amino acids long. Trimming cost V 2 bases and J 5 bases, with 9 bases left between them. Germline CDR1 is DFQATT and CDR2 is SNEGSKA (reference sequence). The CDR3 reads CSARPNFETQYF. CDR3 coding DNA: TGCAGTGCTAGACCGAATTTTGAGACCCAGTACTTC.

This clonotype has a handful of counts. This sequence joins TRBV7-2 and TRBJ2-2, with D maybe TRBD2 (7 bases). Trimming took 5 bases from V and 7 from J, leaving 14 bases between them. Germline V gene sequence: CDR1 SGHTA, CDR2 FQGNSA. There are 14 residues in the CDR3. In DNA, the CDR3 is TGTGCCAGCAGCGGGGGGGCAGCTGGCGGGGAGCTGTTTTTT. As protein: CASSGGAAGGELFF.

Comments on this clonotype: This may arise from a read error, as a much more abundant clone is one base away. The chain carries TRBV18 and TRBJ2-3; D not certain. The germline V and J ends were trimmed by 0 bases and 8 bases, with 9 bases remaining between them. The CDR3 has 13 residues. The germline gives CDR1 KGHSH, CDR2 LQKENI. CDR3 DNA: TGTGCCAGCTCACCACCGTACAGAGGTACGCAGTATTTT. It is translated as CASSPPYRGTQYF. The full variable domain, in which reference TRBV18 and TRBJ2-3 provide the parts outside the CDR3, is NAGVMQNPRHLVRRRGQEARLRCSPMKGHSHVYWYRQLPEEGLKFMVYLQKENIIDESGMPKERFSAEFPKEGPSILRIQQVVRGDSAAYFCASSPPYRGTQYFGPGTRLTVL.

This chain links TRBV6-5 with TRBJ2-3, with D perhaps matching TRBD2 (5 bases). There are 16 residues in the CDR3. Trimming took off 0 bases at V and 0 bases at J, with 10 bases between the two ends. Germline V gene sequence: CDR1 MNHEY, CDR2 SVGAGI. The CDR3 sequence is CASSYSAVTSTDTQYF. DNA of the CDR3: TGTGCCAGCAGTTACTCAGCGGTAACTAGCACAGATACGCAGTATTTT.

This clonotype has ten or more counts. The gene calls are TRBV18 and TRBJ2-2, with D hard to call. This CDR3 has 13 residues. CDR1 and CDR2 (germline): KGHSH, LQKENI. Between the trimmed V and J ends, which lost 2 bases and 8 bases, there was a span of 9 bases. CDR3 DNA sequence: TGTGCCAGCTCACCAGACGAGGCGGGGGAGCTGTTTTTT. It specifies CASSPDEAGELFF. Combining the CDR3 with reference TRBV18 and TRBJ2-2 gives the whole variable domain NAGVMQNPRHLVRRRGQEARLRCSPMKGHSHVYWYRQLPEEGLKFMVYLQKENIIDESGMPKERFSAEFPKEGPSILRIQQVVRGDSAAYFCASSPDEAGELFFGEGSRLTVL.

V is TRBV10-2 and J is TRBJ2-5, with TRBD2 matching over 8 bases. Germline V gene sequence: CDR1 WSHSY, CDR2 SAAADI. J gave up 4 bases and V 7 bases, and 5 bases lay outside the gene matches. This CDR3 region has 13 residues. In nucleotides, the CDR3 is TGCGCCAGCAATATAGCGGGGCGAGAGACCCAGTACTTC. Its protein product is CASNIAGRETQYF.

The V and J genes are TRBV5-1 and TRBJ2-7; D possibly matches TRBD1 or TRBD2 (5 bases each). The germline gives CDR1 SGHRS, CDR2 YFSETQ. The CDR3 length is 14 residues. Trimming took 0 bases from V and 6 from J, leaving 13 bases between them. The CDR3 region is CASSLGGGPPEQYF. CDR3 coding DNA: TGCGCCAGCAGCTTGGGTGGGGGACCCCCCGAGCAGTACTTC. Full variable domain (missing parts from reference TRBV5-1 and TRBJ2-7): KAGVTQTPRYLIKTRGQQVTLSCSPISGHRSVSWYQQTPGQGLQFLFEYFSETQRNKGNFPGRFSGRQFSNSRSEMNVSTLELGDSALYLCASSLGGGPPEQYFGPGTRLTVT.

This clonotype appeared a few times. The chain links TRBV28 to TRBJ2-5, with 8 bases aligning to TRBD1. V was pared by 9 bases and J by 4 bases, with 10 bases of the junction left unmatched. Germline V gene sequence: CDR1 MDHEN, CDR2 SYDVKM. The CDR3 is made up of 14 amino acids. The CDR3 coding sequence is TGTGCCAGTAGGACAGGGAAAGGTAGAGAGACCCAGTACTTC. Translation gives CASRTGKGRETQYF.

The V gene is TRBV29-1, the J gene TRBJ2-5, with D possibly matching TRBD2 (6 bases). CDR1 and CDR2 from the germline V gene are SQVTM and ANQGSEA. Trimming shortened V by 7 bases and J by 4 bases, and 13 bases separated the two germline ends. The length of the CDR3 is 12 residues. CDR3 in DNA: TGCAGCGGTCAGGAGGGTTTAGAGACCCAGTACTTC. This codes for CSGQEGLETQYF.

This clonotype occurred many times. The CDR3 here is CSARDISGGGDTEAFF. CDR3 in DNA: TGCAGTGCTAGAGATATTTCGGGAGGTGGGGACACTGAAGCTTTCTTT. The J gene is TRBJ1-1, the V gene TRBV20-1; D call uncertain. V dropped 0 bases and J dropped 3 bases, with 17 bases sitting between them. The CDR3 runs to 16 residues. CDR1 and CDR2 from the germline V gene are DFQATT and SNEGSKA (reference sequence).

The V gene is TRBV20-1, the J gene TRBJ2-4, with D hard to call. This CDR3 comprises 12 residues. V was pared by 6 bases and J by 5 bases, with 11 bases between. The V gene's germline CDR1 is DFQATT and CDR2 SNEGSKA (reference sequence). CDR3 coding DNA: TGCAGTGCCCCGGACGTAGAAAACATTCAGTACTTC. Translating it yields CSAPDVENIQYF.

This clonotype has a handful of counts. The chain links TRBV29-1 to TRBJ2-1; the D is unclear. V lost 0 bases and J lost 8, with 8 bases in between. The CDR3 is made up of 12 amino acids. Germline V gives CDR1 SQVTM, CDR2 ANQGSEA. The chain's CDR3 is CSVEDLTDEQFF. DNA for the CDR3: TGCAGCGTTGAAGATCTTACCGATGAGCAGTTCTTC.

This clonotype was seen more than once but under ten times. The CDR3 region is CASSPPGLLNTGELFF. DNA of the CDR3: TGTGCCAGCAGCCCACCAGGACTTCTGAACACCGGGGAGCTGTTTTTT. The chain is built from TRBV9 and TRBJ2-2, with TRBD2 as a possible D gene (5 bases). The CDR3 runs to 16 residues. The V end was cut by 4 bases, the J end by 1 base, with 14 bases between. From germline, CDR1 is SGDLS and CDR2 YYNGEE.

CDR3 in DNA: TGTGCCAGCAGCTACCCCCCGGGGCGGGGGACCACAGATACGCAGTATTTT. Translated: CASSYPPGRGTTDTQYF. The chain employs TRBV7-9 and TRBJ2-3; 7 nucleotides align to TRBD2. This CDR3 contains 17 residues. CDR1 and CDR2 from the germline V gene are SEHNR and FQNEAQ (reference sequence). Germline trimming cut 4 bases from V and 2 bases from J; bases unmatched to any gene: 12.